This TCR beta chain was found in a study of response to subunit inactivated influenza vaccine. V lost 4 bases and J 10 bases, leaving 15 bases between the germline ends. The length of the CDR3 is 13 residues. The germline V gene encodes CDR1 SGHRS and CDR2 YFSETQ. One entry per CDR3 protein, called by TCRdb with MiXCR from the RT-PCR reads. In the table there are about 540,000 distinct CDR3 sequences, 20% to 25% of which are singletons. These records were also assigned to another study, of T cells expressing NK-cell markers. That paper notes: The cDNA for TCR beta came from 5'RACE template switching with UMIs.

This TCR came from a man aged 50-59 years who received an inactivated influenza vaccine. The J gene is TRBJ2-1, the V gene TRBV5-1; TRBD1 or TRBD2 may be the D gene (5 bases each). This specimen was CD4+ T cells sorted from PBMCs, taken roughly 12 days after vaccination. CDR3: CASSRNDGTEQFF. CDR3 sequence (DNA): TGCGCCAGCAGCCGGAATGATGGGACCGAGCAGTTCTTC.